This T cell receptor (beta chain) was sequenced in a study of blood T cell repertoires in COVID-19 (dated by TCRdb to 2019 to 2021). Notes on the research overall: Samples covering the acute and convalescent phases of COVID-19 were provided by collaborators in the United States, Italy and Spain. The material from the prospective study consisted of cDNA or gDNA derived from T cells, B-cell-depleted T cells, or PBMCs. Subjects who had been exposed to COVID-19, were actively infected with it, or had recovered from it provided the deeply sampled blood TCRbeta repertoires that made up the dataset. A freely available public database, intended as a resource for researchers studying the immune response to SARS-CoV-2, is where the repertoires were released. Samples came from the ongoing ImmuneRACE study (first 160 participants) plus 1,254 subjects from 6 global collaborators. A de-identified subject ID, COVID-19 status, age in years and sex were almost always included in the sample metadata. Where available, HLA class I and class II types were taken from metadata supplied by the sample provider and were not determined by assay-based typing.

This clone showed up just once. Its antigen is currently not known. The record has no base qualities; no much larger clone is one base away. Participants in the prospective study were aged roughly 18 to 100 years, lived in some 24 United States geographic areas, and enrolled through a virtual design. Cohort assignment in the prospective study relied on participant-reported clinical history from a screening survey and a study questionnaire. For ImmuneRACE Cohort 3, a participant was defined as recovered based on two consecutive negative NP/OP PCR tests, clearance by a healthcare professional, or resolution of symptoms. Each participant in the prospective study had whole blood, serum and a nasopharyngeal or oropharyngeal swab collected by mobile phlebotomists. Over an approximately two-month period, participants in the prospective study had the option of providing additional blood draws and questionnaires. Before DNA extraction, prospective study blood samples were shipped either frozen or at room temperature.

The germline V gene encodes CDR1 SGHRS and CDR2 YFSETQ. V gives up 3 bases and J gives up 8 bases, and the segment between their germline ends measures 20 bases. Inclusive of the bounding cysteine and phenylalanine, the CDR3 is 15 residues long. Only the CDR3 region is kept as DNA, spanning 45 bases read in frame from base 1. TCRbeta CDR3 regions were amplified from genomic DNA by means of the immunoSEQ Assay, a bias-controlled multiplex PCR. Per the source publication's procedure: The number of nucleated cells in each sample was estimated from the amplification of reference gene primers within the assay. Sequence reads were collapsed and filtered to measure the absolute abundance of every unique TCRbeta CDR3 rearrangement. Productive Simpson clonality was computed per sample as the square root of Simpson's diversity index over productive rearrangements. TCRdb took this table from immuneACCESS and kept in-frame rearrangements with V and J called. Such tables lack part of the clones; where checked against another copy, unresolved V genes explain under half of the gap, and the rest is unexplained. The V and J calls and clone size come from that table; D and trimming were worked out from the DNA. In all, the sample holds around 430,000 clones, and approximately 87% of those were seen once. The ten largest clones add up to about a tenth of the sample.

Beyond this particular receptor, the publication reports: The amount of clinical and demographic metadata varied by source and participant and was provided uncurated.

The TCR comes from a woman aged 45-65 years who had recovered from COVID-19. This receptor chain uses TRBV5-1 and TRBJ1-2; D gene: possibly TRBD1, on 5 matching bases. The specimen was PBMCs or T cells enriched from blood (not recorded which). The CDR3 loop reads CASSSGDPAREGYTF. The DNA reads as follows: TGCGCCAGCAGCTCGGGGGATCCCGCACGAGAGGGCTACACCTTC.